The 13 T cell receptor beta chains reported below all come from one sample, sequenced in a study of OX40 agonist ivuxolimab in advanced cancers. Library generation was performed with the immunoSEQ multiplex PCR assay. Drawn from immuneACCESS, this table holds only the in-frame rearrangements with V and J called that TCRdb kept. Clones are partly lost; checked studies trace under half to an unresolved V gene and leave the rest unexplained. Present in this sample are about 73,000 clones, 80% to 90% of which were seen just once. Approximately 10% of the sample belongs to the ten largest clones. This specimen consisted of CD4+ or CD8+ T cells sorted from blood, obtained in a trial of the OX40 agonist ivuxolimab. The origin of the receptors is an adult with an advanced solid tumor such as melanoma, head and neck, liver or kidney cancer.

The gene calls are TRBV19 and TRBJ1-1; the D gene is possibly TRBD1 (5 bases). Germline-derived CDR1 and CDR2 are LNHDA and SQIVND (reference sequence). This CDR3 has 15 residues. V lost 4 bases to trimming and J lost 1 base, with 13 bases between them. The DNA for the CDR3 is TGTGCCAGTAGTACCAGGGTTGGTAAGAACACTGAAGCTTTCTTT. This encodes CASSTRVGKNTEAFF.

The gene calls are TRBV2 and TRBJ2-1, with D possibly called TRBD1 or TRBD2 (6 bases each). V was trimmed by 11 bases and J by 8 bases, leaving 10 bases between them. CDR1 is SNHLY and CDR2 is FYNNEI in the germline V gene. CDR3 length: 10 amino acids. CDR3 protein: CAGGQYEQFF. The CDR3 DNA reads TGTGCCGGGGGGCAGTATGAGCAGTTCTTC.

This chain connects TRBV7-9 to TRBJ2-7; the D gene is possibly TRBD1 (6 bases). CDR3 length: 16 residues. V was clipped by 1 base and J by 3 bases, with 16 bases between them. Germline V lookup: CDR1 SEHNR, CDR2 FQNEAQ (reference sequence). Here the CDR3 DNA reads TGTGCCAGCAGCTTAGACCGGGACATTTTTAGCTACGAGCAGTACTTC. It specifies CASSLDRDIFSYEQYF.

V and J are TRBV4-1 and TRBJ1-4; D ambiguous. The CDR3 sequence is 15 residues long. Per germline, CDR1 MGHRA and CDR2 YSYEKL. Trimming cost V 2 bases and J 0 bases, with 7 bases left between them. This CDR3 is CASSQRFATNEKLFF. In DNA form, the CDR3 reads TGCGCCAGCAGCCAAAGGTTTGCAACTAATGAAAAACTGTTTTTT.

The gene calls are TRBV19 and TRBJ2-1; unclear D gene. Germline V gene sequence: CDR1 LNHDA, CDR2 SQIVND (reference sequence). Trimming removed 6 bases at V and 0 bases at J, with 12 bases between. The CDR3 covers 15 residues. Written as DNA, the CDR3 is TGTGCCAGTAGCCCGATCTACAGCTCCTACAATGAGCAGTTCTTC. Amino acids: CASSPIYSSYNEQFF.

This clone was counted a few times. The sample contains more than one DNA sequence encoding this CDR3. The V and J genes are TRBV27 and TRBJ2-2; D is uncertain. Per the germline V gene, CDR1 is MNHEY and CDR2 is SMNVEV (reference sequence). Trimming shortened V by 5 bases and J by 0 bases, and 4 bases separated the two germline ends. The length of the CDR3 is 13 residues. As DNA, the CDR3 is TGTGCCAGCAGTGGCACGAACACCGGGGAGCTGTTTTTT. This codes for CASSGTNTGELFF.

This chain joins TRBV18 and TRBJ1-2; TRBD1 matches at 8 bases. The CDR3 length is 16 residues. With V trimmed by 5 bases and J by 0 bases, 8 bases remained unmatched. Germline V gene data show CDR1 as KGHSH and CDR2 as LQKENI. The CDR3 protein is CASSTPDRDPNYGYTF. DNA of the CDR3: TGTGCCAGCTCAACCCCGGACAGGGACCCTAACTATGGCTACACCTTC.

The rearrangement joins TRBV27 to TRBJ2-1; tentative D call: TRBD1 (6 bases). The V gene's germline CDR1 is MNHEY and CDR2 SMNVEV (reference sequence). V lost 3 bases, J lost 7 bases, and 16 bases lay in between. The CDR3 consists of 15 residues. CDR3 amino acids: CASSFKDSIGNEQFF. CDR3 nucleotides: TGTGCCAGCAGTTTTAAGGACAGTATCGGGAATGAGCAGTTCTTC.

The rearrangement links TRBV27 to TRBJ1-2; possible D gene TRBD1, 5 bases. Germline V lookup: CDR1 MNHEY, CDR2 SMNVEV (reference sequence). V lost 3 bases, J lost 8 bases, and 16 bases lay in between. CDR3 size: 14 residues. CDR3 sequence reads: CASSFKLWGVGYTF. As DNA, the CDR3 is TGTGCCAGCAGTTTCAAACTGTGGGGGGTCGGCTACACCTTC.

The chain joins TRBV12-5 to TRBJ1-1; possibly TRBD1 for D (6 bases). Trimming cost V 4 bases and J 8 bases, with 23 bases left between them. The V gene's germline CDR1 is LGHNT and CDR2 FRNRAP. The CDR3 contains 16 residues. The CDR3 region is CASGSTSPGQMREAFF. CDR3 bases: TGTGCTAGTGGTTCAACAAGCCCAGGACAGATGCGAGAAGCTTTCTTT. Based on the CDR3 plus reference TRBV12-5 and TRBJ1-1, the full variable domain is DARVTQTPRHKVTEMGQEVTMRCQPILGHNTVFWYRQTMMQGLELLAYFRNRAPLDDSGMPKDRFSAEMPDATLATLKIQPSEPRDSAVYFCASGSTSPGQMREAFFGQGTRLTVV.

The gene calls are TRBV11-3 and TRBJ2-7; D is unclear. Trimming took off 0 bases at V and 7 bases at J, with 13 bases between the two ends. This CDR3 has 14 amino acids. Germline CDR1 is SGHNT and CDR2 is YENEEA. This chain's CDR3 is CASSLEADLPEQYF. The DNA of the CDR3 is TGTGCCAGCAGCTTAGAGGCGGACCTCCCTGAGCAGTACTTC.

This chain links TRBV28 with TRBJ2-7; 7 bases fit TRBD2. The CDR3 runs 16 residues. V trimming: 4 bases; J trimming: 2 bases; junction bases outside the gene matches: 11. Germline CDR1 and CDR2: MDHEN and SYDVKM. CDR3 region: CASSSPSSAGAYEQYF. CDR3 bases: TGTGCCAGCAGTTCACCCTCTAGCGCGGGAGCCTACGAGCAGTACTTC.

This chain connects TRBV21-1 to TRBJ2-1; TRBD2 reflects the table's D call only, with no check against the DNA. TRBV21-1 is a known pseudogene. The CDR3 covers 17 residues. Here the CDR3 DNA reads TGTGCCAGCAGCAAAGAAGGAGAGCGGGGGGGCCTCAATGAGCAGTTCTTC. It specifies CASSKEGERGGLNEQFF.